The 12 T cell receptor beta chains below were found in one sample sequenced in a study of control samples from healthy donors and cancer patients. This table comes from immunoSEQ multiplex PCR, and its TCRdb copy is limited to in-frame clones, with some not included. The sample carries about 130,000 clones, 90% recorded once. The sample taken for sequencing was blood. These receptors all stem from a man younger than 35 in good health.

Here the CDR3 reads CASSVVERGFEQYF. CDR3 sequence (DNA): TGTGCCAGCAGCGTAGTAGAGCGGGGGTTTGAGCAGTACTTC. The chain employs TRBV9 and TRBJ2-7; 8 bases line up with TRBD2. The CDR3 runs to 14 residues. Germline values: CDR1 SGDLS, CDR2 YYNGEE. The V and J ends lost 0 bases and 7 bases, in that order; junction bases with no gene match: 6.

This clone has only one observation. The rearrangement uses TRBV5-6 and TRBJ2-5, with D tentatively TRBD2 (7 bases). The CDR3 extends over 15 amino acids. Germline assignment: CDR1 SGHDT and CDR2 YYEEEE. The V and J ends lost 2 bases and 2 bases respectively, with 13 bases between them. CDR3: CASSLRRGGQETQYF. The CDR3 bases are TGTGCCAGCAGCTTAAGGAGGGGGGGGCAAGAGACCCAGTACTTC.

This clone was observed a single time. The rearrangement joins TRBV5-6 to TRBJ1-5; no clear D gene. Trimming removed 5 bases at V and 5 bases at J, with 14 bases between. CDR1 and CDR2 (germline): SGHDT, YYEEEE. The CDR3 length is 14 residues. The DNA of the CDR3 is TGTGCCAGCAGGCGGACGGGTGGGGATCAGCCCCAGCATTTT. It encodes CASRRTGGDQPQHF.

V usage is TRBV7-3 and J usage is TRBJ1-2; D is possibly TRBD1 (6 bases). From germline, CDR1 is SGHTA and CDR2 FQGTGA. Trimming took 4 bases from V and 7 from J, leaving 16 bases between them. This CDR3 spans 14 amino acids. The CDR3 bases are TGTGCCAGCAGCTCCTATGTGGGGGCGAGTGGCTACACCTTC. Protein product: CASSSYVGASGYTF.

This chain connects TRBV4-1 to TRBJ2-7, with D maybe TRBD2 (6 bases). The germline gives CDR1 MGHRA, CDR2 YSYEKL. With 5 bases removed from V and 3 bases from J, the gap between germline ends came to 11 bases. The CDR3 contains 13 residues. The CDR3 reads CASSYHGGYEQYF. The CDR3 DNA sequence: TGCGCCAGCAGCTATCACGGGGGCTACGAGCAGTACTTC.

V is TRBV19 and J is TRBJ2-5; 7 bases are shared with TRBD1. The CDR3 length is 15 residues. CDR1 is LNHDA and CDR2 is SQIVND in the germline V gene (reference sequence). CDR3 in DNA: TGTTCCACGAGAGGGGCGACAGGGCACCAAGAGACCCAGTACTTC. Its protein product is CSTRGATGHQETQYF.

The rearrangement links TRBV30 to TRBJ1-4; TRBD1 aligns across 7 bases. Germline values: CDR1 GTSNPN, CDR2 SVGIG (reference sequence). V was pared by 3 bases and J by 3 bases, with 4 bases of the junction left unmatched. This CDR3 is 14 amino acids long. The CDR3 nucleotides are TGTGCCTGGAGGGCAGGGGGAGCTAATGAAAAACTGTTTTTT. The encoded protein is CAWRAGGANEKLFF. Looking up the rest from reference TRBV30 and TRBJ1-4 gives the full variable domain: SQTIHQWPATLVQPVGSPLSLECTVEGTSNPNLYWYRQAAGRGLQLLFYSVGIGQISSEVPQNLSASRPQDRQFILSSKKLLLSDSGFYLCAWRAGGANEKLFFGSGTQLSVL.

The V call is TRBV5-1, the J call TRBJ1-1; D perhaps matches TRBD1 (5 bases). The CDR3 has 14 residues. The germline gives CDR1 SGHRS, CDR2 YFSETQ. Trimming pared 4 bases from V and 4 bases from J, leaving 14 bases between. CDR3 loop: CASSQRGGSTEAFF. The CDR3 DNA reads TGCGCCAGCAGCCAGCGTGGGGGTAGCACTGAAGCTTTCTTT.

The chain joins TRBV11-2 to TRBJ2-7, with unresolved D. The V end was cut by 1 base, the J end by 3 bases, with 10 bases between. There are 14 residues in the CDR3. The germline gives CDR1 SGHAT, CDR2 FQNNGV. The CDR3 DNA reads as TGTGCCAGCAGCTTAGTTTACCAAAGCTACGAGCAGTACTTC. It is translated as CASSLVYQSYEQYF.

The chain has TRBV11-3 and TRBJ2-7; 8 bases agree with TRBD2. CDR1 and CDR2 from the germline V gene are SGHNT and YENEEA. Losses at the gene ends were 4 bases for V and 2 bases for J; bases not matched to a gene: 10. This CDR3 is built from 16 residues. The CDR3 sequence is CASSYRAAGVPYEQYV. CDR3 in DNA: TGTGCCAGCAGCTATAGGGCAGCGGGAGTTCCCTACGAGCAGTACGTC.

CDR3 protein: CASSAPGLGGTGELFF. The CDR3, as DNA: TGTGCCAGCAGCGCACCGGGACTAGGGGGCACCGGGGAGCTGTTTTTT. The V and J genes are TRBV9 and TRBJ2-2, with 8 bases lining up with TRBD2. This CDR3 is 16 amino acids long. Germline lookup yields CDR1 SGDLS and CDR2 YYNGEE. V shed 3 bases, J shed 4 bases, and the junction held 8 bases outside the gene matches.

The V and J genes are TRBV5-1 and TRBJ1-5; TRBD1 agrees at 7 bases. J was trimmed by 4 bases and V by 4 bases; bases with no gene match: 5. The CDR3 length is 14 residues. In germline, CDR1 is SGHRS, CDR2 YFSETQ. As DNA, the CDR3 is TGCGCCAGCAGCCTCGGGACAGTGAATCAGCCCCAGCATTTT. This translates into CASSLGTVNQPQHF.